These 14 T cell receptor beta chains were sequenced from one sample in a study of T cells in Graves' hyperthyroidism and ophthalmopathy. RNA transcripts provided the source from which TCR beta CDR3 regions were amplified. Primed by the HTBI set, a first-round RT-PCR was run on the TCR CDR3. Via MiXCR, TCRdb re-called the multiplex PCR reads, giving one row per CDR3 protein. This table holds roughly 380,000 distinct CDR3 sequences, 19% found once. Sequencing used blood. The origin of the receptors is a woman between 18 and 29 years old with Graves' hyperthyroidism.

This clonotype was detected ten times or more. The genes are TRBV2 and TRBJ1-3; 8 bases are a match to TRBD1. J gave up 4 bases and V 0 bases, and 2 bases lay outside the gene matches. The CDR3 contains 15 residues. Germline V CDR1 and CDR2: SNHLY, FYNNEI. Here the CDR3 DNA reads TGTGCCAGCAGTGAAGCGACAGGGGTCGGAAACACCATATATTTT. The encoded protein is CASSEATGVGNTIYF.

This clonotype has ten or more counts. This sequence joins TRBV11-1 and TRBJ2-5; D possibly matches TRBD1 or TRBD2 (6 bases each). CDR3 length equals 14 residues. CDR1 is SGHAT, CDR2 FQDESV, per germline (reference sequence). Between the trimmed V and J ends, which lost 5 bases and 4 bases, there was a span of 14 bases. CDR3 nucleotide sequence: TGTGCCAGCAGCAATTCCGGGGGCGGAGAGACCCAGTACTTC. Translation gives CASSNSGGGETQYF.

The genes are TRBV18 and TRBJ2-7; the match to TRBD2 covers 7 bases. There are 14 residues in the CDR3. Germline trimming cut 3 bases from V and 5 bases from J; bases unmatched to any gene: 7. Germline values: CDR1 KGHSH, CDR2 LQKENI. The CDR3 protein is CASSPTAGSNEQYF. In nucleotides, the CDR3 is TGTGCCAGCTCACCGACAGCGGGGTCCAACGAGCAGTACTTC.

This clonotype was recorded at least ten times. The junction differs from germline at one of its ends, possibly a read error. The J gene is TRBJ2-7, the V gene TRBV27; D uncertain. Germline V CDR1 and CDR2: MNHEY, SMNVEV (reference sequence). The CDR3 extends over 15 amino acids. CDR3 sequence: CASSLTPGPLNEQHF. The CDR3 nucleotides read TGTGCCAGCAGTTTAACCCCCGGACCCCTCAACGAGCAGCACTTC.

This clonotype was seen repeatedly, ten times or more. The V gene is TRBV6-5, the J gene TRBJ1-2, with a possible D match to TRBD1 (6 bases). The V gene lost 7 bases and the J gene lost 8 bases, with 11 bases spanning the gap. CDR3 length equals 11 residues. From germline, CDR1 is MNHEY and CDR2 SVGAGI. The CDR3, as DNA: TGTGCCAGCACCAGGGGAGGAGGCTACACCTTC. Protein: CASTRGGGYTF.

The chain couples TRBV29-1 to TRBJ2-5, with D perhaps TRBD1 or TRBD2 (7 bases each). The V gene's germline CDR1 is SQVTM and CDR2 ANQGSEA. This CDR3 has 16 amino acids. V lost 0 bases and J lost 1, with 15 bases in between. DNA for the CDR3: TGCAGCGTTGAAGATTTAACAGGGGAGGGCCAAGAGACCCAGTACTTC. Encoded protein: CSVEDLTGEGQETQYF.

The rearrangement uses TRBV30 and TRBJ1-3, with D possibly being TRBD1 (6 bases). The V end was cut by 2 bases, the J end by 3 bases, with 11 bases between. The length of the CDR3 is 14 residues. In germline, CDR1 is GTSNPN, CDR2 SVGIG (reference sequence). CDR3: CAWSIGTLGNTIYF. CDR3 in DNA: TGTGCCTGGAGTATAGGGACACTTGGAAACACCATATATTTT. Combining the CDR3 with reference TRBV30 and TRBJ1-3 gives the whole variable domain SQTIHQWPATLVQPVGSPLSLECTVEGTSNPNLYWYRQAAGRGLQLLFYSVGIGQISSEVPQNLSASRPQDRQFILSSKKLLLSDSGFYLCAWSIGTLGNTIYFGEGSWLTVV.

This clonotype was seen repeatedly, ten times or more. This chain connects TRBV6-5 to TRBJ2-7; a possible D gene is TRBD1 (6 bases). Deletions cut 2 bases from V and 2 bases from J, with 10 bases between. From germline, CDR1 is MNHEY and CDR2 SVGAGI. The CDR3 is made up of 14 amino acids. CDR3 sequence (DNA): TGTGCCAGCAGTTACAGGGGGTTGACCTACGAGCAGTACTTC. This gives the protein CASSYRGLTYEQYF.

This clonotype was recorded at least ten times. The chain couples TRBV27 to TRBJ2-2; D ambiguous. The V gene lost 5 bases and the J gene lost 4 bases, with 11 bases spanning the gap. In germline, CDR1 is MNHEY, CDR2 SMNVEV (reference sequence). This CDR3 has 14 amino acids. This chain's CDR3 is CASSPLAATGELFF. The CDR3 DNA follows: TGTGCCAGCAGTCCCTTGGCAGCCACCGGGGAGCTGTTTTTT.

At least ten counts were recorded for this clonotype. The chain has TRBV6-1 and TRBJ1-2; D is possibly TRBD1 (6 bases). Germline assignment: CDR1 MNHNS and CDR2 SASEGT. Trimming pared 3 bases from V and 5 bases from J, leaving 16 bases between. The length of the CDR3 is 15 residues. CDR3 in amino acids: CASSDETGAAYGYTF. In nucleotides, the CDR3 is TGTGCCAGCAGTGACGAGACAGGCGCGGCTTATGGCTACACCTTC.

This rearrangement joins TRBV12-3 or TRBV12-4 to TRBJ1-6; the match to TRBD1 covers 7 bases. J lost 9 bases, V lost 3 bases, and 5 bases had no gene match. This CDR3 is built from 14 residues. The CDR3 bases are TGTGCCAGCAGTTTCAGGGGGGAGGGTTCACCCCTCCACTTT. Its translation is CASSFRGEGSPLHF.

This clonotype was seen ten or more times. The conserved phenylalanine or tryptophan normally closing the CDR3 is absent here, so this likely arose from a read error. This chain connects TRBV6-4 to TRBJ2-7; 8 bases line up with TRBD2. Germline loops: CDR1 MRHNA, CDR2 SNTAGT. CDR3 length: 16 amino acids. With V trimmed by 0 bases and J by 0 bases, 4 bases remained unmatched. CDR3 nucleotides: TGTGCCAGCAGTGACTCCTATAGCGGGGACTCCTACGAGCAGTACCTC. Its translation: CASSDSYSGDSYEQYL.

There are many counts of this clonotype. The chain has TRBV7-8 and TRBJ1-1; no firm D call. Germline assignment: CDR1 SGHVS and CDR2 FQNEAQ. CDR3 length equals 16 residues. The V end was cut by 1 base, the J end by 2 bases, with 14 bases between. The CDR3 DNA reads TGTGCCAGCAGCTTAGGGAGAGTTATAGGTAACACTGAAGCTTTCTTT. Amino acid sequence: CASSLGRVIGNTEAFF.

The genes are TRBV20-1 and TRBJ2-7; perhaps TRBD1 as D (6 bases). The CDR3 runs to 14 residues. Trimming took 5 bases from V and 6 from J, leaving 20 bases between them. Germline V CDR1 and CDR2: DFQATT, SNEGSKA (reference sequence). In nucleotides, the CDR3 is TGCAGTGCTTCCCGGGACAACGTCCTGCGCGAGCAGTACTTC. It translates to CSASRDNVLREQYF.